The entry below gives a single T cell receptor (beta chain) sequence along with its context. The target antigen is unknown. The data belong to a study of Ad26.COV2.S vaccination and SARS-CoV-2 variants. General study results and limits: Non-spike TCR breadth was similar in vaccine and placebo recipients.

This table comes from immunoSEQ multiplex PCR, and its TCRdb copy is limited to in-frame clones, with some not included. The sample has 350,000 to 450,000 clones; roughly 94% are singletons. The CDR3 sequence is 16 residues long. The V gene's germline CDR1 is MGHRA and CDR2 YSYEKL. V lost 1 base to trimming and J lost 2 bases; unmatched junction nucleotides: 6. Sequencing used peripheral blood, obtained after recovery from COVID-19. The TCR sequence derives from a human donor who had recovered from COVID-19. The chain employs TRBV4-1 and TRBJ1-2, with TRBD1 matching over 8 bases. CDR3 in amino acids: CASSQVVTGENYGYTF. The DNA for the CDR3 is TGCGCCAGCAGCCAAGTAGTGACAGGGGAGAACTATGGCTACACCTTC.